These 3 T cell receptor beta chains came from one sample sequenced in a study of CD8+CD57+ T cells in acquired aplastic anemia. It was genomic DNA that served as the template for profiling TCR beta VDJ and CDR3. TCRdb redid the calling of the reads with MiXCR, one entry per CDR3 protein. The sample has roughly 150,000 distinct CDR3 sequences, approximately 40% seen once. The sequencing sample was made of sorted CD4+, CD8+, or CD8+CD57+ T cells (not recorded which) from PBMCs. Every receptor here comes from a human donor in good health.

The chain couples TRBV7-3 to TRBJ2-2; TRBD1 agrees at 9 bases. This CDR3 is built from 15 residues. V lost 5 bases to trimming and J lost 5 bases; unmatched junction nucleotides: 6. Germline CDR1 SGHTA, CDR2 FQGTGA. The CDR3 here is CASSLLGQGTGELFF. CDR3 DNA sequence: TGTGCCAGCAGCCTTCTTGGACAGGGGACCGGGGAGCTGTTTTTT.

This clonotype was counted at least ten times. The gene calls are TRBV5-6 and TRBJ1-1, with 10 nucleotides matching TRBD1. Unmatched junction bases numbered 3, after V lost 0 bases and J lost 10 bases. The V gene's germline CDR1 is SGHDT and CDR2 YYEEEE. The CDR3 runs 13 residues. Written as DNA, the CDR3 is TGTGCCAGCAGCTTGGCAGGACAGGGGGGAGCTTTCTTT. Amino acids: CASSLAGQGGAFF.

This sequence joins TRBV25-1 and TRBJ2-7; a weak D match, TRBD1 (8 bases). The CDR3 consists of 17 residues. V lost 4 bases and J lost 0, with 19 bases in between. The V gene's germline CDR1 is MGHDK and CDR2 SYGVNS. This CDR3 is CASSGITGGDSSYEQYF. The CDR3 DNA is TGTGCCAGCAGTGGGATCACAGGGGGGGACAGCTCCTACGAGCAGTACTTC.